This T cell receptor beta chain was captured by sequencing in a study of CD8+CD57+ T cells in acquired aplastic anemia. The TCR beta profiling, which covered VDJ combination and CDR3 sequence, was carried out using genomic DNA as the template. TCRdb used MiXCR to reprocess the reads, holding one entry per CDR3 protein. The sample holds 180,000 or so distinct CDR3 sequences, about 45% seen once. Patients chosen for sequencing had CD8+CD57+ cells that had expanded, as shown by flow cytometry. This clonotype was observed at least ten times. J was trimmed by 2 bases and V by 4 bases; bases with no gene match: 4. Germline values: CDR1 SGHTA, CDR2 FQGNSA. The CDR3 is made up of 14 amino acids.

The V gene is TRBV7-2, the J gene TRBJ2-5, with 7 bases identical to TRBD2. Sequenced: sorted CD4+, CD8+, or CD8+CD57+ T cells (not recorded which) from PBMCs. The sequence derives from a human donor with aplastic anemia. The CDR3 coding sequence is TGTGCCAGCAGCTCCGTGGGGGGGCAAGAGACCCAGTACTTC. Amino acids: CASSSVGGQETQYF.